The rows below give T cell receptor beta chains drawn from one sample of a study of beta chain features in type 1 diabetes. The table came from immunoSEQ multiplex PCR; TCRdb's copy has only in-frame clones and leaves some out. The data contain 850,000 to 900,000 clones, 15% to 20% of them seen just once; the ten biggest clones take up 0.023%. Sequences were obtained from naive CD4+ T cells from blood. Receptor source: a woman between 18 and 29 years old in good health. Both conserved end residues are trimmed from each CDR3.

TRBJ2-2	TRBV19	ASSWGTGELF
TRBJ1-3	TRBV15	ATSREISRYSGNTIY
TRBJ2-1	TRBV7-2	ASSFQGLPNEQF
TRBJ2-2	TRBV28	ASRLFGELF
TRBJ2-7	TRBV9	ASSVERDGSG
TRBJ1-5	TRBV7-2	ASSLGSGQVNQPQH
TRBJ2-5	TRBV11-1	ASSLARPDLETQY
TRBJ1-1	TRBV28	ASSFGSEAF
TRBJ2-5	TRBV25-1	ASSESLAASGRDETQY
TRBJ2-7	TRBV7-9	ASSLPATGTYEQY
TRBJ2-7	TRBV7-9	ASSWEPPYEQY
TRBJ2-5	TRBV10-3	AISESTTGETQY
TRBJ2-1	TRBV5-4	ASSLGASSYNEQF
TRBJ2-5	TRBV5-1	ASSWGLGTSSPEAQY
TRBJ2-3	TRBV23-1	ASSQSTRPLTSGRAIFTDTQY
TRBJ2-5	TRBV19	ASSGRETQY
TRBJ2-3	TRBV7-2	ASSLYREDTQY
TRBJ2-7	TRBV7-2	ASSLVGQYYEQY
TRBJ2-7	TRBV7-9	ASSLWGPRDEQY
TRBJ2-3	TRBV28	ATAGVGTDTQY
TRBJ2-2	TRBV28	ASLRGANTGELF
TRBJ1-1	TRBV5-1	ASGYGAATF
TRBJ1-1	TRBV27	ASSNVANTEAF
TRBJ2-3	TRBV7-2	ASSLTRDTQY
TRBJ1-2	TRBV18	ASSPGQGRYGYT
TRBJ2-3	TRBV18	ASSPYRADTQY
TRBJ1-5	TRBV14	ASSADRSNQPQH
TRBJ2-3	TRBV18	ASSPSRTGRSTDTQY
TRBJ1-2	TRBV7-9	ASSTRQGLNYGYT
TRBJ1-3	TRBV11-2	ASSFGWVAPGNTIY
TRBJ2-5	TRBV19	ASRRSGALSGETQY
TRBJ2-3	TRBV9	ASSVGPTGPWGTDTQY
TRBJ2-1	TRBV7-3	ASSRDAYNEQF
TRBJ2-2	TRBV7-2	ASSSTSRNTGELF
TRBJ2-5	TRBV15	ATSRTTGLQETQY
TRBJ2-1	TRBV18	ASSPGLAGVGYNEQF
TRBJ2-5	TRBV25-1	ASSVSGAETQY
TRBJ2-2	TRBV6-5	ASRHIGELF
TRBJ2-2	TRBV6-6	ASSPGPNTGELF
TRBJ2-5	TRBV4-3	ASSPRVGETQY
TRBJ1-2	TRBV28	ASSLGQEIYGYT
TRBJ2-1	TRBV7-2	ASSFRGNNEQF
TRBJ2-7	TRBV5-1	ASSPDPGLAGGEQY
TRBJ2-1	TRBV27	ASSTRGTSSYNEQF
TRBJ2-2	TRBV27	ASKEGKNTGELF
TRBJ1-1	TRBV28	ASSFVGPNTEAF
TRBJ2-7	TRBV11-2	ASSLRVESYEQY
TRBJ2-7	TRBV7-9	ASSLGLGREDYEQY
TRBJ2-6	TRBV15	ATSRGWTGGGRLGANVLT
TRBJ2-3	TRBV14	ASSRGHLSTDTQY